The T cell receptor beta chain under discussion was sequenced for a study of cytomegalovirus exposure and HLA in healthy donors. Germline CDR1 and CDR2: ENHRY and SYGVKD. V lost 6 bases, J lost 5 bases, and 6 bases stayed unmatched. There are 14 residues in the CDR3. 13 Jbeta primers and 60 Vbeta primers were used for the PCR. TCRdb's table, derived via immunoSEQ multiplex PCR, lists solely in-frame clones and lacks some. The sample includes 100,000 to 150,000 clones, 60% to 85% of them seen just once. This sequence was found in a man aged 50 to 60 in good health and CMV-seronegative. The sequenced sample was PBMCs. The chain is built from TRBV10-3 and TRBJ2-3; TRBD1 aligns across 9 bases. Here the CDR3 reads CAIRPGQGVDTQYF. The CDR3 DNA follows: TGTGCCATCAGGCCGGGACAGGGTGTAGATACGCAGTATTTT.